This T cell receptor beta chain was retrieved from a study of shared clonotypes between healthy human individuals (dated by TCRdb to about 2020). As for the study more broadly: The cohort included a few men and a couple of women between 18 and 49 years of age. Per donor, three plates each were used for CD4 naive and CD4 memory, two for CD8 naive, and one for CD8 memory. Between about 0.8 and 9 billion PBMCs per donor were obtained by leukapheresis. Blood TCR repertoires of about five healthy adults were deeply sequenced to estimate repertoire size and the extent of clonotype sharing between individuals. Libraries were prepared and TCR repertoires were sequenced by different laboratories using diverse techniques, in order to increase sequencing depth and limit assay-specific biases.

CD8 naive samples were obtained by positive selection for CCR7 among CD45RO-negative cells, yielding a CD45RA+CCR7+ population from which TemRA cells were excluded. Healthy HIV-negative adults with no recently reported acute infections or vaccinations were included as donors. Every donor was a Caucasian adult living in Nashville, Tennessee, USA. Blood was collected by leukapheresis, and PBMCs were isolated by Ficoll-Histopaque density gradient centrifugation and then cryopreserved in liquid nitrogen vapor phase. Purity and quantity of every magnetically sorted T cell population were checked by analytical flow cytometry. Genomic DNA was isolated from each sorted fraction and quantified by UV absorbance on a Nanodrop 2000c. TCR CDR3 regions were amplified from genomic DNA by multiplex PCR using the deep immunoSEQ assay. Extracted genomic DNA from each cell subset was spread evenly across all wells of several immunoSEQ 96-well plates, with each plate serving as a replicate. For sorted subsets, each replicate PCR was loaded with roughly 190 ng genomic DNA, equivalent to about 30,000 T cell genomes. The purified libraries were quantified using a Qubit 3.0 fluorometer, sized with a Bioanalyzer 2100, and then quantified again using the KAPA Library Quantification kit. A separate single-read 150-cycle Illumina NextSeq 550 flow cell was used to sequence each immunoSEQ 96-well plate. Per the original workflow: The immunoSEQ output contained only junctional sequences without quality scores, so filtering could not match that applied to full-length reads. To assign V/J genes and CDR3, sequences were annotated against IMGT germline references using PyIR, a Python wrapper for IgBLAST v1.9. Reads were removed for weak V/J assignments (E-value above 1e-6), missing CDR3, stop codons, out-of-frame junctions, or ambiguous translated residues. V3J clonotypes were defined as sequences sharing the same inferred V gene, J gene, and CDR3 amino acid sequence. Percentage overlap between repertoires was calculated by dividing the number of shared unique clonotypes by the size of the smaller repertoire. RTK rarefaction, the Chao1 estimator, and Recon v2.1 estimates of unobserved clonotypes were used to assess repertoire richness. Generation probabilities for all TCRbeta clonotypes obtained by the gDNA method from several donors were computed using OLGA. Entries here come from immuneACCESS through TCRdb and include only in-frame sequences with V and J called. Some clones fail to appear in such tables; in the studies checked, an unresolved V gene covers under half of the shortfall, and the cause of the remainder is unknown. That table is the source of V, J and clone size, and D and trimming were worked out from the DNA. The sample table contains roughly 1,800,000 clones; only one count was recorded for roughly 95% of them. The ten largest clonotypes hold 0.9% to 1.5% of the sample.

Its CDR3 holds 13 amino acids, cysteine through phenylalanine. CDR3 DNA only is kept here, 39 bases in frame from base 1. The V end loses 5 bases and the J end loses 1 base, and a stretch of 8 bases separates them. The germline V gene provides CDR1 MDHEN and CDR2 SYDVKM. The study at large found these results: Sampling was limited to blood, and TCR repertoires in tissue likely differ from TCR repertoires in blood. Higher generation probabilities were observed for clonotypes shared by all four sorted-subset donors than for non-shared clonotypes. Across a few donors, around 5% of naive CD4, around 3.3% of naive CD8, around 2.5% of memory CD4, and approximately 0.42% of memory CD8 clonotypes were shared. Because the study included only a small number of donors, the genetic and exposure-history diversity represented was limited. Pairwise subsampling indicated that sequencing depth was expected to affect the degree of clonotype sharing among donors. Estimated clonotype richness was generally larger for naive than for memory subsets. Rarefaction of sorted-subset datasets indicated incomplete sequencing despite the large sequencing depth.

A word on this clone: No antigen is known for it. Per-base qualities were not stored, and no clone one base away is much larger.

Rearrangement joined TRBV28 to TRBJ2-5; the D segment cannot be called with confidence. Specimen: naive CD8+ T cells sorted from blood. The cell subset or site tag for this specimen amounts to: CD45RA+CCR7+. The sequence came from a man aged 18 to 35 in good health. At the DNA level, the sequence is TGTGCCAGCAGTATTCCGATCCAAGAGACCCAGTACTTC. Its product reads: CASSIPIQETQYF.